The clone carrying this T cell receptor (beta chain) came up a few times. As yet, its antigen is unknown. Trimming removed 0 bases at V and 6 bases at J, with 9 bases between. This CDR3 is built from 13 residues. Germline lookup yields CDR1 SEHNR and CDR2 FQNEAQ (reference sequence). The time point is: pre-sensitization, week 0. Treatment reported: therapeutic diphenylcyclopropenone sensitization with weekly scalp DPC. These data originate in a study of human T cells and chemical hapten exposure. Whole-study context: Small pooled library volume differences chiefly drove per-sample TCR yield variation. General study findings and limits: In comparison with controls, expanded TCRs gave rise to a significantly larger number of large CDR3 similarity clusters.

TCRdb processed the RACE reads anew with MiXCR; each CDR3 protein has one entry. The data show about 380,000 distinct CDR3 sequences, around 5.5% seen once. This chain uses TRBV7-9 with TRBJ2-7, with D perhaps TRBD1 or TRBD2 (5 bases each). The sequence came from a woman in her fifties or sixties with alopecia areata. Some clones in this sample may be carry-over from other donors' samples. The sample here was whole blood, taken in connection with sensitization to the hapten diphenylcyclopropenone (DPC). The CDR3 loop is CASSLAGVAEQYF. Here the CDR3 DNA reads TGTGCCAGCAGCTTAGCGGGGGTCGCCGAGCAGTACTTC.